These 3 T cell receptor beta chains were all obtained from the same sample, sequenced in a study of T cell responses to AZD1222 COVID-19 vaccine. Libraries were prepared by immunoSEQ multiplex PCR; TCRdb keeps only in-frame clonotypes and omits some of them. The sample lists around 270,000 clones, about 94% occurring once. Sample: peripheral blood, taken 28 days after the second AZD1222 dose. These receptors all come from an adult who received the AZD1222 COVID-19 vaccine.

This clone was seen more than once but under ten times. V usage is TRBV19 and J usage is TRBJ2-7, with D perhaps being TRBD1 or TRBD2 (5 bases each). This CDR3 region has 13 residues. Looked up from germline, CDR1 is LNHDA and CDR2 is SQIVND (reference sequence). The V and J ends lost 3 bases and 3 bases respectively, with 9 bases between them. CDR3 DNA sequence: TGTGCCAGTAGTATTGGGGACGTCTACGAGCAGTACTTC. Residues: CASSIGDVYEQYF.

This chain connects TRBV9 to TRBJ2-2, with 9 bases that match TRBD2. The germline V gene has CDR1 SGDLS and CDR2 YYNGEE. V lost 1 base, J lost 6 bases, and 7 bases stayed unmatched. The CDR3 length is 16 residues. The CDR3 DNA follows: TGTGCCAGCAGCGTAAGGGGTAGCGGGAGTGCCGGGGAGCTGTTTTTT. Translated, it gives CASSVRGSGSAGELFF.

This clone was recorded once. The chain joins TRBV6-5 to TRBJ1-2, with D unresolved. Trimming stripped 5 bases from V and 4 bases from J, with 17 bases between. The CDR3 is made up of 15 amino acids. CDR1 and CDR2 from the germline V gene are MNHEY and SVGAGI. The CDR3 reads CASSPSLQRAYGYTF. The CDR3 DNA is TGTGCCAGCAGTCCGAGCCTACAAAGGGCCTATGGCTACACCTTC.